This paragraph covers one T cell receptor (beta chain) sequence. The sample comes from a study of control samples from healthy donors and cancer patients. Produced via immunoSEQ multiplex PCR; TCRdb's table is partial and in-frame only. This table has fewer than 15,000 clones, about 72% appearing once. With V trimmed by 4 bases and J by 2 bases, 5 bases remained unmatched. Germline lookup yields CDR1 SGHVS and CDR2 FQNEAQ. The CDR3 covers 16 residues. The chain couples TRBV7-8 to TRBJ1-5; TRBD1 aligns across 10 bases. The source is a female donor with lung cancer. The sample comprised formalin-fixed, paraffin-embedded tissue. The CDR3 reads CASSSLGTGGNQPQHF. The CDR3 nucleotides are TGTGCCAGCAGCTCCCTCGGGACAGGGGGCAATCAGCCCCAGCATTTT.